These 32 T cell receptor beta chains came from one sample sequenced in a study of T cell clonotyping in hematopoietic cell transplantation. The method was immunoSEQ multiplex PCR; TCRdb's version includes in-frame clones alone and lacks a portion of them. The repertoire holds approximately 6,900 clones, with around 89% as singletons. Sequencing used PBMCs, obtained 30 days after allogeneic stem cell transplant. These receptors all stem from a female patient aged 45-65 years who had an allogeneic stem cell transplant from an unrelated donor, so the T cells may come from the graft donor. Some clones in this sample may be carry-over from other donors' samples.

V is TRBV2 and J is TRBJ2-7; TRBD1 matches at 8 bases. Trimming took 3 bases from V and 6 from J; bases not matched to a gene: 4. The CDR3 is 13 residues long. Germline lookup yields CDR1 SNHLY and CDR2 FYNNEI. The CDR3 protein is CASSEEQGGEQYF. The DNA of the CDR3 is TGTGCCAGCAGTGAGGAACAGGGGGGCGAGCAGTACTTC.

J is TRBJ2-2 and V is TRBV7-2; D possibly corresponds to TRBD2 (6 bases). The germline V gene encodes CDR1 SGHTA and CDR2 FQGNSA. The CDR3 loop spans 14 amino acids. V was pared by 1 base and J by 6 bases, with 9 bases between. The CDR3 protein is CASSLGRGAGELFF. In DNA form, the CDR3 reads TGTGCCAGCAGCTTAGGGAGGGGTGCCGGGGAGCTGTTTTTT.

The chain links TRBV25-1 to TRBJ2-7; possible D gene TRBD2, 5 bases. V was pared by 10 bases and J by 3 bases, with 19 bases between. Germline V gene data show CDR1 as MGHDK and CDR2 as SYGVNS. This CDR3 contains 14 residues. Written as DNA, the CDR3 is TGTGCCACCCAGCCGGAGGAAGACGTCTACGAGCAGTACTTC. Amino acids: CATQPEEDVYEQYF.

The V call is TRBV6-5, the J call TRBJ1-2; tentatively, D is TRBD1 (5 bases). Germline V gene lookup returns CDR1 MNHEY and CDR2 SVGAGI. This CDR3 is 14 amino acids long. The germline V and J ends were trimmed by 7 bases and 1 base, with 13 bases remaining between them. CDR3 nucleotides: TGTGCCAGCACCAACGGGGGGAGTAACTATGGCTACACCTTC. Protein: CASTNGGSNYGYTF.

The rearrangement uses TRBV6-6 and TRBJ2-7, with D possibly called TRBD1 or TRBD2 (5 bases each). The V end was cut by 2 bases, the J end by 1 base, with 9 bases between. The germline V gene encodes CDR1 MNHNY and CDR2 SVGAGI (reference sequence). The CDR3 consists of 14 residues. The CDR3 DNA reads TGTGCCAGCAGTTACCCGGGACGTTCCTACGAGCAGTACTTC. This sequence encodes CASSYPGRSYEQYF.

The J gene is TRBJ1-6, the V gene TRBV9, with a possible D match to TRBD1 (5 bases). The germline V and J ends were trimmed by 0 bases and 9 bases, with 7 bases remaining between them. The CDR3 is 13 residues long. The germline gives CDR1 SGDLS, CDR2 YYNGEE. CDR3 nucleotides: TGTGCCAGCAGCGTAGGTGGGGGTTCACCCCTCCACTTT. It encodes CASSVGGGSPLHF.

The gene calls are TRBV7-9 and TRBJ2-1, with 10 positions matching TRBD2. The V gene's germline CDR1 is SEHNR and CDR2 FQNEAQ (reference sequence). This CDR3 has 13 amino acids. The CDR3 coding sequence is TGTGCTGGAGCGGGAGGGCCGGACAATGAGCAGTTCTTC. Residues: CAGAGGPDNEQFF.

This rearrangement joins TRBV6-5 to TRBJ1-4; D not certain. CDR3 length equals 15 residues. Germline lookup yields CDR1 MNHEY and CDR2 SVGAGI. The germline V and J ends were trimmed by 0 bases and 5 bases, with 10 bases remaining between them. CDR3 loop: CASSYSMRRNEKLFF. Written as DNA, the CDR3 is TGTGCCAGCAGTTACTCAATGAGGAGAAATGAAAAACTGTTTTTT.

The chain uses TRBV15 and TRBJ2-3, with D unclear. From germline, CDR1 is LNHNV and CDR2 YYDKDF (reference sequence). There are 15 residues in the CDR3. The V and J ends lost 0 bases and 0 bases respectively, with 7 bases between them. CDR3 protein: CATSRDLSSTDTQYF. The DNA of the CDR3 is TGTGCCACCAGCAGAGATCTGTCAAGCACAGATACGCAGTATTTT.

This clone has a single count. J is TRBJ2-5 and V is TRBV5-4; a weak D match, TRBD1 (7 bases). Germline CDR1 is SGHNT and CDR2 is YYREEE (reference sequence). The CDR3 is 15 residues long. V was cut by 1 base and J by 4 bases, with 14 bases left in between. CDR3: CASSLPGTAGETQYF. The CDR3 nucleotides read TGTGCCAGCAGCTTGCCAGGGACAGCGGGAGAGACCCAGTACTTC. Using reference TRBV5-4 and TRBJ2-5 for the parts outside the CDR3, the full variable domain is ETGVTQSPTHLIKTRGQQVTLRCSSQSGHNTVSWYQQALGQGPQFIFQYYREEENGRGNFPPRFSGLQFPNYSSELNVNALELDDSALYLCASSLPGTAGETQYFGPGTRLLVL.

The V gene is TRBV5-1, the J gene TRBJ1-2; D uncertain. The CDR3 sequence is 14 residues long. From germline, CDR1 is SGHRS and CDR2 YFSETQ. Trimming stripped 0 bases from V and 6 bases from J, with 12 bases between. The DNA for the CDR3 is TGCGCCAGCAGCTTGGAGGGCCTCCGTAATGGCTACACCTTC. Translated, it gives CASSLEGLRNGYTF.

This clone was counted a single time. The CDR3 nucleotides are TGTGCCAGCACCTCTAGGCTCACAGATACGCAGTATTTT. This translates into CASTSRLTDTQYF. J is TRBJ2-3 and V is TRBV2, with D unresolved. Trimming cost V 7 bases and J 2 bases, with 10 bases left between them. CDR1 is SNHLY, CDR2 FYNNEI, per germline. This CDR3 region has 13 residues.

This clone was detected only once. V is TRBV5-1 and J is TRBJ2-1; D uncertain. Per the germline V gene, CDR1 is SGHRS and CDR2 is YFSETQ. With 4 bases removed from V and 5 bases from J, the gap between germline ends came to 4 bases. The CDR3 is made up of 11 amino acids. The chain's CDR3 is CASSPDNEQFF. CDR3 in DNA: TGCGCCAGCAGCCCAGACAATGAGCAGTTCTTC.

This chain joins TRBV30 and TRBJ1-1; D is uncertain. CDR1 is GTSNPN and CDR2 is SVGIG in the germline V gene (reference sequence). This CDR3 region has 13 residues. Trimming took 3 bases from V and 5 from J, leaving 13 bases between them. The CDR3 bases are TGTGCCTGGAGGGCAAGAGTCTATACTGAAGCTTTCTTT. It yields the protein CAWRARVYTEAFF.

The CDR3 DNA sequence: TGTGCCAGCAGTGAACCCCGGTCGGGCAGGGGAAACGTCGAGCAGTACGTC. It codes for CASSEPRSGRGNVEQYV. V usage is TRBV6-1 and J usage is TRBJ2-7; D is perhaps TRBD1 (6 bases). The CDR3 sequence is 17 residues long. Trimming removed 2 bases at V and 6 bases at J, with 23 bases between. The germline CDR1 and CDR2 sequences are MNHNS and SASEGT.

The chain combines TRBV30 with TRBJ2-2, with 7 bases fitting TRBD1. The CDR3 covers 12 residues. CDR1 and CDR2 from the germline V gene are GTSNPN and SVGIG (reference sequence). V was pared by 5 bases and J by 4 bases, with 1 base of the junction left unmatched. The CDR3 region is CAWGTVTGELFF. CDR3 bases: TGTGCCTGGGGGACAGTCACCGGGGAGCTGTTTTTT.

This clone was seen a single time. The chain recombines TRBV6-5 with TRBJ1-3; perhaps TRBD1 as D (5 bases). Germline CDR1 is MNHEY and CDR2 is SVGAGI. The CDR3 totals 14 residues. Between the trimmed V and J ends, which lost 4 bases and 4 bases, there was a span of 11 bases. CDR3 bases: TGTGCCAGCAGTTTAGCCGGGACCGGAAACACCATATATTTT. This codes for CASSLAGTGNTIYF.

The chain carries TRBV7-8 and TRBJ2-3; 14 positions agree with TRBD2. Germline CDR1 SGHVS, CDR2 FQNEAQ. The ends lost 5 bases at V and 1 base at J; junction bases unmatched: 8. This CDR3 region has 18 residues. This chain's CDR3 is CASSLRTSGRQRTDTQYF. The CDR3 DNA follows: TGTGCCAGCAGCCTGAGGACTAGCGGGAGGCAACGCACAGATACGCAGTATTTT.

V gene TRBV27 combines with J gene TRBJ1-1; D perhaps matches TRBD1 (5 bases). This CDR3 has 14 amino acids. The germline V and J ends were trimmed by 5 bases and 0 bases, with 10 bases remaining between them. Germline loops: CDR1 MNHEY, CDR2 SMNVEV (reference sequence). The DNA for the CDR3 is TGTGCCAGCAGTGCGACAGACTTGAACACTGAAGCTTTCTTT. This gives the protein CASSATDLNTEAFF.

The genes are TRBV19 and TRBJ2-1, with a weak D call TRBD1 (6 bases). CDR3 size: 13 residues. V was cut by 6 bases and J by 3 bases, with 9 bases left in between. The germline V gene has CDR1 LNHDA and CDR2 SQIVND (reference sequence). For the CDR3, the DNA is TGTGCCAGTAGAACGGACAGCTACAATGAGCAGTTCTTC. The encoded protein is CASRTDSYNEQFF.

The CDR3 DNA reads TGCAGTGCTGACGCAAATGAAAAACTGTTTTTT. This sequence encodes CSADANEKLFF. The rearrangement links TRBV20-1 to TRBJ1-4; no reliable D call. The V gene lost 5 bases and the J gene lost 5 bases, with 6 bases spanning the gap. Germline V gives CDR1 DFQATT, CDR2 SNEGSKA (reference sequence). CDR3 length: 11 amino acids.

The V and J genes are TRBV5-1 and TRBJ1-5, with D unresolved. The CDR3 covers 14 residues. CDR1 and CDR2 from the germline V gene are SGHRS and YFSETQ. Trimming cost V 0 bases and J 1 base, with 5 bases left between them. CDR3 residues: CASSLGTSNQPQHF. In DNA, the CDR3 is TGCGCCAGCAGCTTGGGTACAAGCAATCAGCCCCAGCATTTT.

As DNA, the CDR3 is TGTGCCAGTAGTATAGATGAGGGGGCTTTTCCTAATGAGCAGTTCTTC. It is translated as CASSIDEGAFPNEQFF. This chain connects TRBV19 to TRBJ2-1; 7 bases fit TRBD1. The germline CDR1 and CDR2 sequences are LNHDA and SQIVND (reference sequence). CDR3 size: 16 residues. J lost 7 bases, V lost 0 bases, and 9 bases had no gene match.

The J gene is TRBJ1-2, the V gene TRBV28, with 10 positions matching TRBD1. The V segment lost 4 bases and the J segment 1 base; nucleotides outside the gene matches: 3. CDR1 MDHEN and CDR2 SYDVKM come from the germline V gene. The length of the CDR3 is 15 residues. CDR3 coding DNA: TGTGCCAGCAGTTCGGGACAGGGGCGTAACTATGGCTACACCTTC. It is translated as CASSSGQGRNYGYTF.

The CDR3 DNA is TGCGCCAGCAGCCAGAGGTTTGGGGGTAGAAGTGGAAACACCATATATTTT. It is translated as CASSQRFGGRSGNTIYF. The chain links TRBV4-3 to TRBJ1-3; the D gene is possibly TRBD1 (5 bases). Germline CDR1 LGHNA, CDR2 YSLEER. V was clipped by 3 bases and J by 3 bases, with 18 bases between them. This CDR3 spans 17 amino acids.

V usage is TRBV5-1 and J usage is TRBJ2-7; TRBD2 aligns across 13 bases. This CDR3 region has 15 residues. Trimming at V came to 2 bases and at J to 4 bases, leaving 3 bases not matched to a gene. Germline CDR1 and CDR2: SGHRS and YFSETQ. The CDR3 DNA sequence: TGCGCCAGCAGCTTCCTGGGACTAGCGGGATACGAGCAGTACTTC. Amino acid sequence: CASSFLGLAGYEQYF. The full variable domain, rest sourced from reference TRBV5-1 and TRBJ2-7, is KAGVTQTPRYLIKTRGQQVTLSCSPISGHRSVSWYQQTPGQGLQFLFEYFSETQRNKGNFPGRFSGRQFSNSRSEMNVSTLELGDSALYLCASSFLGLAGYEQYFGPGTRLTVT.

This clone was observed a few times. The CDR3 DNA follows: TGTGCCAGTAGTATACTACAGAACACTGGGGCCAACGTCCTGACTTTC. Translating gives CASSILQNTGANVLTF. This chain joins TRBV19 and TRBJ2-6; no clear D gene. Germline V gene sequence: CDR1 LNHDA, CDR2 SQIVND (reference sequence). The ends were cut back, 2 bases at V and 2 bases at J, with 10 bases in the middle. This CDR3 contains 16 residues.

The chain recombines TRBV10-2 with TRBJ1-6; D unclear. The germline gives CDR1 WSHSY, CDR2 SAAADI. There are 13 residues in the CDR3. Between the trimmed V and J ends, which lost 2 bases and 8 bases, there was a span of 7 bases. This CDR3 reads CASSETWDSPLHF. CDR3 nucleotide sequence: TGCGCCAGCAGTGAGACGTGGGATTCACCCCTCCACTTT.

The chain is built from TRBV19 and TRBJ1-5; TRBD1 agrees at 7 bases. The CDR3 contains 14 residues. V lost 5 bases and J lost 5; bases outside the gene matches: 6. The germline gives CDR1 LNHDA, CDR2 SQIVND (reference sequence). The CDR3 here is CASSLGQTHQPQHF. CDR3 DNA sequence: TGTGCCAGTAGTCTGGGACAGACTCATCAGCCCCAGCATTTT.

The chain is built from TRBV11-2 and TRBJ2-1; D is undetermined. The CDR3 consists of 11 residues. Trimming pared 5 bases from V and 5 bases from J, leaving 4 bases between. Germline lookup yields CDR1 SGHAT and CDR2 FQNNGV. This CDR3 reads CASSPNNEQFF. The CDR3 DNA sequence: TGTGCCAGCAGCCCAAACAATGAGCAGTTCTTC.

V usage is TRBV28 and J usage is TRBJ2-7; the D is unclear. Looked up from germline, CDR1 is MDHEN and CDR2 is SYDVKM. The CDR3 sequence is 14 residues long. The V and J ends lost 3 bases and 0 bases respectively, with 9 bases between them. This CDR3 is CASSLHPTSYEQYF. The CDR3 DNA reads TGTGCCAGCAGTTTGCACCCCACCTCCTACGAGCAGTACTTC.

This chain links TRBV7-6 with TRBJ2-7; 8 positions agree with TRBD1. Germline-derived CDR1 and CDR2 are SGHVS and FNYEAQ. V shed 3 bases and J 2 bases; nucleotides not matched to a gene: 3. CDR3 length: 14 residues. The CDR3 loop is CASSFGQGTYEQYF. CDR3 nucleotides: TGTGCCAGCAGCTTCGGACAGGGTACCTACGAGCAGTACTTC.